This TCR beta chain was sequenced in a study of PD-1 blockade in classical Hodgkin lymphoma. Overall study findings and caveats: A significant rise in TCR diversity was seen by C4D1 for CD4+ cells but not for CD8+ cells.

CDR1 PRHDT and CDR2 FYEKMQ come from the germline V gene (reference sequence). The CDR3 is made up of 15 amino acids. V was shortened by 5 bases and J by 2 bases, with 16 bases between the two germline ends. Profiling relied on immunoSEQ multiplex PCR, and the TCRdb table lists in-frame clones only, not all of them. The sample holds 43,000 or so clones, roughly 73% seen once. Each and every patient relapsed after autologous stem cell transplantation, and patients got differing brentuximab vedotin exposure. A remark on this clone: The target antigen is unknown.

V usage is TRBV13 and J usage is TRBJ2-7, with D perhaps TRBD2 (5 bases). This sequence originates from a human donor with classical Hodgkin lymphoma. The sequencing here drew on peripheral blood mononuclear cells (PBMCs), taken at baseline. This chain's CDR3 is CASSPLGGRAYEQYF. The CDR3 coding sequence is TGTGCCAGCAGCCCACTAGGAGGCAGAGCCTACGAGCAGTACTTC.